The 11 T cell receptor beta chains reported below all come from one sample, sequenced in a study of blood T cell repertoires in COVID-19. The repertoire was sequenced with immunoSEQ multiplex PCR; TCRdb's copy has only in-frame clones and lacks some. The data show tens of thousands of clones, under 90% seen once. Sequenced material: peripheral blood. These receptors all come from a man between 45 and 60 years old with active COVID-19.

The V call is TRBV29-1, the J call TRBJ2-1, with TRBD2 matching 14 bases. CDR3 length equals 17 residues. Germline values: CDR1 SQVTM, CDR2 ANQGSEA. The V and J ends lost 0 bases and 3 bases, in that order; junction bases with no gene match: 4. As DNA, the CDR3 is TGCAGCGTTGAAGAGGGACTAGCGGGAGAAGGCTACAATGAGCAGTTCTTC. This codes for CSVEEGLAGEGYNEQFF.

V usage is TRBV11-3 and J usage is TRBJ2-7; TRBD2 matches at 7 bases. V trimming: 9 bases; J trimming: 2 bases; junction bases outside the gene matches: 13. CDR1 and CDR2 from the germline V gene are SGHNT and YENEEA. CDR3 length: 15 amino acids. DNA for the CDR3: TGTGCCAGTGGCGGGGGTGACATGTCCACCTACGAGCAGTACTTC. Translation: CASGGGDMSTYEQYF.

This clone has only one observation. This chain uses TRBV11-3 with TRBJ2-1; possibly TRBD1 for D (6 bases). This CDR3 comprises 15 residues. Looked up from germline, CDR1 is SGHNT and CDR2 is YENEEA. V dropped 6 bases and J dropped 6 bases, with 18 bases sitting between them. CDR3 sequence (DNA): TGTGCCAGCAGTTACAGGGAAGGGACCTTCAATGAGCAGTTCTTC. Amino acids: CASSYREGTFNEQFF.

The chain is built from TRBV5-1 and TRBJ2-1; 10 nucleotides align to TRBD2. This CDR3 contains 17 residues. CDR1 and CDR2 from the germline V gene are SGHRS and YFSETQ. V dropped 2 bases and J dropped 0; count of bases not matched to a gene: 5. This CDR3 is CASSFGSSGGSYNEQFF. CDR3 nucleotide sequence: TGCGCCAGCAGCTTTGGGTCTAGCGGGGGCTCCTACAATGAGCAGTTCTTC.

The genes are TRBV6-2 or TRBV6-3 and TRBJ2-3, with D possibly matching TRBD2 (5 bases). V was shortened by 0 bases and J by 6 bases, with 10 bases between the two germline ends. The CDR3 runs 14 residues. Germline lookup yields CDR1 MNHEY and CDR2 SVGEGT. CDR3 DNA: TGTGCCAGCAGTTACTCCTCTCGAGGGGATACGCAGTATTTT. Its protein is CASSYSSRGDTQYF.

A single count supports this clone. The rearrangement joins TRBV6-2 or TRBV6-3 to TRBJ1-1; 10 bases are a match to TRBD1. Germline CDR1 reads MNHEY; CDR2 reads SVGEGT. V gave up 4 bases and J gave up 10 bases; unmatched junction bases: 12. The CDR3 extends over 15 amino acids. CDR3 sequence reads: CASSSPGTGVPRAFF. CDR3 DNA sequence: TGTGCCAGCAGTTCCCCCGGGACAGGGGTCCCCAGAGCTTTCTTT.

The J gene is TRBJ2-4, the V gene TRBV5-4; the match to TRBD2 covers 8 bases. J gave up 6 bases and V 2 bases, and 7 bases lay outside the gene matches. This CDR3 contains 15 residues. The germline CDR1 and CDR2 sequences are SGHNT and YYREEE (reference sequence). The CDR3 sequence: CASSLLAEGGNIQYF. The CDR3 DNA follows: TGTGCCAGCAGCTTACTAGCGGAGGGGGGAAACATTCAGTACTTC.

J is TRBJ1-2 and V is TRBV9, with TRBD1 matching over 8 bases. V shed 3 bases, J shed 8 bases, and the junction held 9 bases outside the gene matches. The CDR3 loop spans 14 amino acids. Per germline, CDR1 SGDLS and CDR2 YYNGEE. The CDR3 DNA sequence: TGTGCCAGCAGCGCTGACAGGGGTCTGGAAGGCTACACCTTC. Residues: CASSADRGLEGYTF.

DNA for the CDR3: TGTGCCAGCAGCCTCGAGAGCGGAAACAATGAGCAGTTCTTC. Its translation is CASSLESGNNEQFF. V is TRBV7-3 and J is TRBJ2-1, with D perhaps matching TRBD2 (5 bases). Germline CDR1 SGHTA, CDR2 FQGTGA. Between the trimmed V and J ends, which lost 5 bases and 5 bases, there was a span of 13 bases. This CDR3 is built from 14 residues.

This clone was counted once. The chain links TRBV7-9 to TRBJ2-4; D is unclear. Per germline, CDR1 SEHNR and CDR2 FQNEAQ (reference sequence). V lost 1 base, J lost 6 bases, and 7 bases lay in between. The CDR3 sequence is 13 residues long. CDR3 protein: CASSLGHGNIQYF. CDR3 DNA sequence: TGTGCCAGCAGCTTAGGACACGGAAACATTCAGTACTTC.

This chain uses TRBV7-9 with TRBJ2-7; 8 nucleotides align to TRBD2. Germline V gene data show CDR1 as SEHNR and CDR2 as FQNEAQ (reference sequence). The V gene end was trimmed by 5 bases and the J gene end by 2 bases; junction bases not matched to a gene: 14. CDR3 length: 17 amino acids. This CDR3 is CASSPREAGVETYEQYF. Here the CDR3 DNA reads TGTGCCAGCAGCCCCCGGGAAGCGGGAGTCGAAACCTACGAGCAGTACTTC.